One sample yielded the 28 T cell receptor beta chains listed below, sequenced in a study of blood T cells in healthy people across ages. Primers used in a second PCR of about 7 to 12 cycles were a sample-barcoded 5' primer and a J-beta primer mix. TCRdb re-derived calls from the 5' RACE reads in MiXCR, one entry per CDR3 protein. The sample contains hundreds of thousands of distinct CDR3 sequences, roughly 25% of which appear only once. The sample was also reused in another study, on T cells of mothers and their children.

The sample taken for sequencing was blood. These receptors originate from a boy younger than 18 in good health.

V gene TRBV12-3 or TRBV12-4 combines with J gene TRBJ1-5; possible D gene TRBD1, 5 bases. Trimming took off 6 bases at V and 7 bases at J, with 13 bases between the two ends. This CDR3 comprises 13 residues. The CDR3 loop reads CASSLDILQPQHF. For the CDR3, the DNA is TGTGCCAGCAGCCTGGACATCTTACAGCCCCAGCATTTT.

The gene calls are TRBV20-1 and TRBJ2-1; the match to TRBD2 covers 8 bases. CDR3 size: 14 residues. Germline lookup yields CDR1 DFQATT and CDR2 SNEGSKA (reference sequence). The V gene end was trimmed by 5 bases and the J gene end by 7 bases; junction bases not matched to a gene: 10. In DNA form, the CDR3 reads TGCAGTGCTGGGAGCGGGAGTTTTGGGAATGAGCAGTTCTTC. Translated: CSAGSGSFGNEQFF.

This clonotype was observed a handful of times. The chain combines TRBV7-3 with TRBJ2-3; D might be TRBD1 or TRBD2, each matching 6 bases. Germline CDR1 is SGHTA and CDR2 is FQGTGA. V was shortened by 4 bases and J by 4 bases, with 12 bases between the two germline ends. The CDR3 loop spans 14 amino acids. CDR3 protein: CASSSGAQPDTQYF. The CDR3, as DNA: TGTGCCAGCAGCTCGGGGGCCCAACCAGATACGCAGTATTTT.

This clonotype was seen only a few times. At one of its ends the junction is not consistent with the germline gene, which may arise from a read error. The chain uses TRBV13 and TRBJ1-1; D unclear. This CDR3 is 17 amino acids long. Germline V gene data show CDR1 as PRHDT and CDR2 as FYEKMQ (reference sequence). The CDR3 loop reads CASTLGGRAPTGTEAFF. CDR3 DNA sequence: TGTGCCAGCACCTTAGGAGGCCGGGCCCCAACCGGCACTGAAGCTTTCTTT.

The chain links TRBV11-1 to TRBJ2-1; 8 nucleotides align to TRBD1. Germline V gene data show CDR1 as SGHAT and CDR2 as FQDESV (reference sequence). The CDR3 is 17 residues long. V shed 7 bases and J 0 bases; nucleotides not matched to a gene: 11. CDR3 coding DNA: TGTGCCAGCACCTATCGGACAGGGAGGAGCTCCTACAATGAGCAGTTCTTC. Amino acids: CASTYRTGRSSYNEQFF. Complete variable domain (other parts from reference TRBV11-1 and TRBJ2-1): EAEVAQSPRYKITEKSQAVAFWCDPISGHATLYWYRQILGQGPELLVQFQDESVVDDSQLPKDRFSAERLKGVDSTLKIQPAELGDSAMYLCASTYRTGRSSYNEQFFGPGTRLTVL.

At least ten counts were recorded for this clonotype. V is TRBV7-8 and J is TRBJ2-1, with TRBD2 matching 11 bases. Germline CDR1 is SGHVS and CDR2 is FQNEAQ. The V and J ends lost 0 bases and 7 bases, in that order; junction bases with no gene match: 2. There are 15 residues in the CDR3. CDR3 amino acids: CASSLALAGANEQFF. The CDR3 DNA reads as TGTGCCAGCAGCTTAGCACTAGCGGGGGCGAATGAGCAGTTCTTC.

The V gene is TRBV10-3, the J gene TRBJ2-2, with D maybe TRBD2 (6 bases). The V gene lost 6 bases and the J gene lost 5 bases, with 10 bases spanning the gap. Germline V gives CDR1 ENHRY, CDR2 SYGVKD. The CDR3 has 13 residues. The CDR3 reads CAISGEETGELFF. The CDR3 coding sequence is TGTGCCATCAGCGGGGAGGAAACCGGGGAGCTGTTTTTT.

This clonotype was found a few times. The rearrangement links TRBV20-1 to TRBJ2-7; 13 bases are a match to TRBD2. The CDR3 sequence is 15 residues long. V lost 4 bases to trimming and J lost 3 bases; unmatched junction nucleotides: 6. Germline V gene lookup returns CDR1 DFQATT and CDR2 SNEGSKA (reference sequence). CDR3 nucleotide sequence: TGCAGTGCTATTCTCGGGACTAGCGGGGTCTACGAGCAGTACTTC. It is translated as CSAILGTSGVYEQYF.

The table lists this clonotype with a few counts. The chain recombines TRBV5-6 with TRBJ2-1, with 10 positions matching TRBD1. V shed 4 bases and J 4 bases; nucleotides not matched to a gene: 5. Germline V gene data show CDR1 as SGHDT and CDR2 as YYEEEE. The CDR3 has 15 residues. Here the CDR3 DNA reads TGTGCCAGCAGCCCGCTGGGACAGGGGTACAATGAGCAGTTCTTC. Its protein is CASSPLGQGYNEQFF. Full variable domain (outside the CDR3, taken from reference TRBV5-6 and TRBJ2-1): DAGVTQSPTHLIKTRGQQVTLRCSPKSGHDTVSWYQQALGQGPQFIFQYYEEEERQRGNFPDRFSGHQFPNYSSELNVNALLLGDSALYLCASSPLGQGYNEQFFGPGTRLTVL.

This chain joins TRBV7-9 and TRBJ1-3; D is uncertain. Germline assignment: CDR1 SEHNR and CDR2 FQNEAQ (reference sequence). V dropped 1 base and J dropped 4 bases, with 11 bases sitting between them. The CDR3 is 15 amino acids. The CDR3 bases are TGTGCCAGCAGCTTAGAGGTATCGTTCGGAAACACCATATATTTT. Its translation is CASSLEVSFGNTIYF.

This clonotype was detected a few times. CDR3 residues: CASSLERGGLDEQYF. In DNA, the CDR3 is TGCGCCAGCAGCTTGGAGCGGGGGGGCCTCGACGAGCAGTACTTC. The J gene is TRBJ2-7, the V gene TRBV5-1, with TRBD2 matching 10 bases. The germline V gene encodes CDR1 SGHRS and CDR2 YFSETQ. V trimming: 0 bases; J trimming: 5 bases; junction bases outside the gene matches: 5. CDR3 length: 15 amino acids.

This clonotype was seen a handful of times. The J gene is TRBJ2-7, the V gene TRBV4-2; tentatively, D is TRBD2 (5 bases). The CDR3 extends over 17 amino acids. Trimming took 1 base from V and 1 from J, leaving 17 bases between them. Germline CDR1 is LGHNA and CDR2 is YNFKEQ. The chain's CDR3 is CASSQVTSRELSYEQYF. DNA for the CDR3: TGTGCCAGCAGCCAAGTAACGTCGAGGGAGCTGTCCTACGAGCAGTACTTC.

This chain joins TRBV28 and TRBJ1-1; D may be TRBD1 (5 bases). Germline loops: CDR1 MDHEN, CDR2 SYDVKM. This CDR3 comprises 13 residues. The V and J ends lost 7 bases and 2 bases respectively, with 11 bases between them. CDR3 sequence reads: CASKFGGNTEAFF. In DNA, the CDR3 is TGTGCCAGCAAATTCGGGGGAAACACTGAAGCTTTCTTT.

The sample holds many counts of this clonotype. The chain is built from TRBV7-9 and TRBJ2-7, with 7 nucleotides matching TRBD1. V trimming: 1 base; J trimming: 2 bases; junction bases outside the gene matches: 2. CDR1 SEHNR and CDR2 FQNEAQ come from the germline V gene (reference sequence). CDR3 length: 14 residues. The CDR3 sequence is CASSLDGTAYEQYF. The CDR3 DNA reads TGTGCCAGCAGCTTAGACGGGACAGCCTACGAGCAGTACTTC.

This clonotype was counted a few times. The CDR3 nucleotides are TGTGCCAGCAGGCGCGCCGGACTAGCCAACGAGCAGTACTTC. It is translated as CASRRAGLANEQYF. The chain uses TRBV27 and TRBJ2-7; 8 nucleotides line up with TRBD2. Germline CDR1 is MNHEY and CDR2 is SMNVEV (reference sequence). With 6 bases clipped from V and 5 bases from J, the junction kept 9 bases outside the gene matches. The CDR3 runs 14 residues.

This clonotype was counted only a few times. The chain is built from TRBV10-3 and TRBJ2-2; a possible D gene is TRBD2 (5 bases). Germline V CDR1 and CDR2: ENHRY, SYGVKD. The V end was cut by 4 bases, the J end by 5 bases, with 11 bases between. The CDR3 is made up of 14 amino acids. CDR3 loop: CAISVPTGTGELFF. The CDR3 nucleotides read TGTGCCATCAGTGTACCTACGGGGACCGGGGAGCTGTTTTTT.

The rearrangement uses TRBV24-1 and TRBJ2-4, with D perhaps TRBD2 (7 bases). Germline lookup yields CDR1 KGHDR and CDR2 SFDVKD. Trimming stripped 9 bases from V and 6 bases from J, with 14 bases between. The CDR3 loop spans 13 amino acids. The CDR3 DNA reads TGTGCCACCGAGGGGGGGCTAGGAAACATTCAGTACTTC. It translates to CATEGGLGNIQYF.

The rearrangement joins TRBV27 to TRBJ1-1; 8 positions agree with TRBD1. Germline assignment: CDR1 MNHEY and CDR2 SMNVEV (reference sequence). V gave up 3 bases and J gave up 0 bases; unmatched junction bases: 6. The CDR3 is 16 amino acids. The DNA of the CDR3 is TGTGCCAGCAGTTTGACAGGGGTCGGGGTGAACACTGAAGCTTTCTTT. Protein product: CASSLTGVGVNTEAFF.

A few counts support this clonotype. The V gene is TRBV2, the J gene TRBJ2-2, with a possible D match to TRBD2 (5 bases). Looked up from germline, CDR1 is SNHLY and CDR2 is FYNNEI. The V end was cut by 8 bases, the J end by 3 bases, with 10 bases between. The CDR3 contains 13 residues. CDR3 coding DNA: TGTGCCAGCGCCCGGGGTTACACCGGGGAGCTGTTTTTT. Residues: CASARGYTGELFF.

This clonotype was seen many times. This chain links TRBV29-1 with TRBJ2-5; a weak D match, TRBD2 (5 bases). The germline V and J ends were trimmed by 5 bases and 2 bases, with 9 bases remaining between them. Germline V CDR1 and CDR2: SQVTM, ANQGSEA. The CDR3 has 12 residues. The CDR3 reads CSVSSGQETQYF. CDR3 nucleotides: TGCAGCGTTTCCAGCGGACAAGAGACCCAGTACTTC.

The rearrangement uses TRBV3-1 and TRBJ2-1; D not resolved. V lost 0 bases to trimming and J lost 7 bases, with 13 bases between them. Germline V gene sequence: CDR1 LGHDT, CDR2 YNNKEL (reference sequence). There are 15 residues in the CDR3. DNA for the CDR3: TGTGCCAGCAGCCAAGAGGGGTCAGGTCGGAATGAGCAGTTCTTC. Amino acids: CASSQEGSGRNEQFF.

Written as DNA, the CDR3 is TGTGCCAGCAGCCCACGACGGGACTATGGCTACACCTTC. It encodes CASSPRRDYGYTF. V usage is TRBV9 and J usage is TRBJ1-2; D ambiguous. The V and J ends lost 4 bases and 3 bases respectively, with 10 bases between them. Germline V gives CDR1 SGDLS, CDR2 YYNGEE. This CDR3 comprises 13 residues.

CDR3 sequence: CASGRGQDTEAFF. Here the CDR3 DNA reads TGCGCCAGCGGCAGGGGGCAGGACACTGAAGCTTTCTTT. This chain uses TRBV4-3 with TRBJ1-1; 8 bases fit TRBD1. The CDR3 runs to 13 residues. The V gene's germline CDR1 is LGHNA and CDR2 YSLEER. Trimming removed 8 bases from V and 3 bases from J; junction bases left unmatched: 5.

The genes are TRBV13 and TRBJ1-4; possible D gene TRBD1, 6 bases. Germline CDR1 PRHDT, CDR2 FYEKMQ (reference sequence). V was cut by 4 bases and J by 10 bases, with 13 bases left in between. The CDR3 loop spans 13 amino acids. CDR3 coding DNA: TGTGCCAGCAGCTCCAGACAGGTGGGAAAACTGTTTTTT. Amino acid sequence: CASSSRQVGKLFF.

The sample holds a few counts of this clonotype. The chain carries TRBV12-3 or TRBV12-4 and TRBJ2-2; a weak D match, TRBD1 (5 bases). The CDR3 is made up of 16 amino acids. The ends were cut back, 4 bases at V and 0 bases at J, with 12 bases in the middle. CDR3 nucleotides: TGTGCCAGCAGTTCTCGACAGAGATCGAACACCGGGGAGCTGTTTTTT. Protein product: CASSSRQRSNTGELFF.

This clonotype was seen once. V gene TRBV7-2 combines with J gene TRBJ2-7, with a tentative D call TRBD1 (5 bases). Germline V gene data show CDR1 as SGHTA and CDR2 as FQGNSA. The CDR3 is 13 residues long. Trimming left V 6 bases short and J 5 bases short, with 14 bases between. CDR3 sequence: CASRLEAGNEQYF. CDR3 nucleotides: TGTGCCAGCAGGCTAGAGGCAGGGAACGAGCAGTACTTC.

The chain is built from TRBV18 and TRBJ1-1; D remains unclear. The CDR3 has 17 residues. Trimming took off 1 base at V and 0 bases at J, with 15 bases between the two ends. CDR1 KGHSH and CDR2 LQKENI come from the germline V gene. The CDR3 region is CASSPRVTTVLNTEAFF. CDR3 DNA: TGTGCCAGCTCACCACGGGTAACTACAGTACTGAACACTGAAGCTTTCTTT.

This clonotype was counted once. The chain combines TRBV7-8 with TRBJ2-7; D is possibly TRBD1 (5 bases). V dropped 6 bases and J dropped 4 bases, with 16 bases sitting between them. The CDR3 loop spans 14 amino acids. The V gene's germline CDR1 is SGHVS and CDR2 FQNEAQ. The CDR3 reads CASRQGEGRYEQYF. In DNA form, the CDR3 reads TGTGCCAGCAGGCAGGGCGAAGGCCGATACGAGCAGTACTTC.